This TCR beta chain was profiled in a study of cytomegalovirus exposure and HLA in healthy donors. Whole-study results and caveats: For cytomegalovirus status, the classifier reportedly gave diagnoses with high specificity and sensitivity.

Germline lookup yields CDR1 LNHDA and CDR2 SQIVND (reference sequence). V was pared by 6 bases and J by 8 bases, with 13 bases of the junction left unmatched. CDR3 length: 15 residues. The donors comprised healthy bone marrow donors. In regard to this clone: The antigen is undetermined.

Amplification used 60 Vbeta primers and 13 Jbeta primers. The protocol was immunoSEQ multiplex PCR, while the TCRdb copy is restricted to in-frame clones and leaves out a portion. Of some 96,000 clones listed, more than 70% were seen once; the top ten hold roughly 19%. Sequencing was carried out using PBMCs. This TCR derives from a woman aged 60 to 75 in good health and CMV-seropositive. The V and J genes are TRBV19 and TRBJ2-1; TRBD1 matches at 7 bases. The CDR3 DNA reads TGTGCCAGTAGCCTAGAGGGACAGTTGAGCCATGAGCAGTTCTTC. Its protein is CASSLEGQLSHEQFF.